This T cell receptor (beta chain) was identified during a study of T cells in Graves' hyperthyroidism and ophthalmopathy. Study results and caveats: Most expanded thyroid clonotypes above 0.001 recurred in blood.

The germline V gene encodes CDR1 DFQATT and CDR2 SNEGSKA (reference sequence). CDR3 length: 18 amino acids. Trimming pared 0 bases from V and 6 bases from J, leaving 21 bases between. RNA transcripts were the template for amplifying TCR beta CDR3 regions. The study used the HTBI primer set for a first-round RT-PCR of the TCR CDR3. TCRdb passed the multiplex PCR reads through MiXCR, listing each CDR3 protein once. The sample contains a few hundred thousand distinct CDR3 sequences, approximately 15% of which appear only once. There are many counts of this clonotype. Antigen: not known. Sequences were obtained from blood. This chain links TRBV20-1 with TRBJ1-6, with D uncertain. The TCR was taken from a woman under 40 with Graves' hyperthyroidism. The DNA of the CDR3 is TGCAGTGCTAGAGATTTCAATTCGGGAAGTGATATTAATTCACCCCTCCACTTT. Its protein is CSARDFNSGSDINSPLHF.